This TCR beta chain was profiled in a study of Ad26.COV2.S vaccination and SARS-CoV-2 variants. Study summary: Recipients of Ad26.COV2.S got it intramuscularly, once or twice 56 days apart.

Libraries were prepared by immunoSEQ multiplex PCR; TCRdb keeps only in-frame clonotypes and omits some of them. The sample holds about 330,000 clones; roughly nine tenths are singletons and the top ten take around 5.5%. Trimming cost V 4 bases and J 11 bases, with 15 bases left between them. The CDR3 is 12 amino acids. CDR1 and CDR2 (germline): SGHNT, YYREEE (reference sequence). Treatment: 19 received Ad26.COV2.S at low or high dose, single or two shots; a few received placebo; per-sample allocation not given. Sampling was performed 63 days after the first vaccine or placebo injection. The rearrangement links TRBV5-4 to TRBJ1-1; D not certain. The receptor was derived from a person aged 18-65 years who received the Ad26.COV2.S COVID-19 vaccine or a placebo. The specimen comprised peripheral blood, sampled in a trial of Ad26.COV2.S vaccine versus placebo. The CDR3 DNA follows: TGTGCCAGCAGCCCCCGACGAGGGTTTGCTTTCTTT. It specifies CASSPRRGFAFF.